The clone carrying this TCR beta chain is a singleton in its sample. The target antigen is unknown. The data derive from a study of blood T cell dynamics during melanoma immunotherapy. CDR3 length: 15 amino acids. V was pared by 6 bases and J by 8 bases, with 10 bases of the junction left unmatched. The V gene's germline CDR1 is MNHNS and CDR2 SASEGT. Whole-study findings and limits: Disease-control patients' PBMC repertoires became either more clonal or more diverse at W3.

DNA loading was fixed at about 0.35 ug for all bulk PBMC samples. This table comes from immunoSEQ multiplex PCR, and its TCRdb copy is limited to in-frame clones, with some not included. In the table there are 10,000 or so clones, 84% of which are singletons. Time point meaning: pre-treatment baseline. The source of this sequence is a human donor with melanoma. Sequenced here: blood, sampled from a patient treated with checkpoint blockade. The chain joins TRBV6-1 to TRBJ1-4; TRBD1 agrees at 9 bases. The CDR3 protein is CASRERGTGNEKLFF. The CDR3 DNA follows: TGTGCCAGCAGGGAGAGAGGGACAGGGAACGAAAAACTGTTTTTT.